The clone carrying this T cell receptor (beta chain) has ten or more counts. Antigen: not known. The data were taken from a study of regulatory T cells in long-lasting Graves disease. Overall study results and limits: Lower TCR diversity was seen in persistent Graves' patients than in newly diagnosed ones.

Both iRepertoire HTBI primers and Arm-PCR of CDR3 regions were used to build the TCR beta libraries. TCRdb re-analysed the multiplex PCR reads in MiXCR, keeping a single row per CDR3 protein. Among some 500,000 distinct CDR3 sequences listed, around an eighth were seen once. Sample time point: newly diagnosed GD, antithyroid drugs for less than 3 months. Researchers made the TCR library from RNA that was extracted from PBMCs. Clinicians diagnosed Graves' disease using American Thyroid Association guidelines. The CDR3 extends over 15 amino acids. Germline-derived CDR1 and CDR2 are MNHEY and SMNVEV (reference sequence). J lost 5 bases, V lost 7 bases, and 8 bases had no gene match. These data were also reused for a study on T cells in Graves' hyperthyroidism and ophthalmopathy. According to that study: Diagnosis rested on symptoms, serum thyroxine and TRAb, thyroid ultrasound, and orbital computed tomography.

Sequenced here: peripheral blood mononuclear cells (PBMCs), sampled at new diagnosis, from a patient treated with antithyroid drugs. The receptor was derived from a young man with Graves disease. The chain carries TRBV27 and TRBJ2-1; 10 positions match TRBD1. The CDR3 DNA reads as TGTGCCAGCAAACCCGGGACAGGGGCGGACAATGAGCAGTTCTTC. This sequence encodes CASKPGTGADNEQFF.